The 31 T cell receptor beta chains below all came from one sample that was sequenced in a study of T-cell memory formation after mild COVID-19. Each CDR3 protein is one row after TCRdb ran MiXCR on the 5' RACE reads. The sample yields 300,000 to 400,000 distinct CDR3 sequences, 28% seen once. The sample comprised PBMCs or a T cell subset sorted from them (not recorded which). Receptor source: an adult woman who had mild COVID-19 (a few samples of this study predate the infection). Cell type and time point are not known.

The chain recombines TRBV12-3 or TRBV12-4 with TRBJ1-3, with D perhaps matching TRBD1 (5 bases). V was cut by 4 bases and J by 7 bases, with 14 bases left in between. The CDR3 is made up of 14 amino acids. CDR3 amino acids: CASSSTASPNTIYF. In nucleotides, the CDR3 is TGTGCCAGCAGTTCGACAGCCTCCCCGAACACCATATATTTT.

The chain joins TRBV5-1 to TRBJ2-7; perhaps TRBD1 as D (6 bases). The CDR3 totals 13 residues. Germline-derived CDR1 and CDR2 are SGHRS and YFSETQ. V was cut by 4 bases and J by 3 bases, with 11 bases left in between. The CDR3 region is CASSGWTDYEQYF. The CDR3 coding sequence is TGCGCCAGCAGCGGCTGGACAGACTACGAGCAGTACTTC.

This clonotype was counted once. This chain uses TRBV15 with TRBJ2-1, with 10 bases lining up with TRBD2. Germline CDR1 LNHNV, CDR2 YYDKDF (reference sequence). The CDR3 spans 19 residues. V trimming: 0 bases; J trimming: 0 bases; junction bases outside the gene matches: 8. Here the CDR3 reads CATSREGLAGGFSYNEQFF. CDR3 bases: TGTGCCACCAGCAGAGAGGGGTTAGCGGGAGGCTTCTCCTACAATGAGCAGTTCTTC. The entire variable domain, with the rest obtained from reference TRBV15 and TRBJ2-1, is as follows: DAMVIQNPRYQVTQFGKPVTLSCSQTLNHNVMYWYQQKSSQAPKLLFHYYDKDFNNEADTPDNFQSRRPNTSFCFLDIRSPGLGDTAMYLCATSREGLAGGFSYNEQFFGPGTRLTVL.

This clonotype was observed a handful of times. The chain couples TRBV2 to TRBJ2-1; TRBD1 or TRBD2 may be the D gene (5 bases each). The CDR3 is made up of 11 amino acids. The germline V gene encodes CDR1 SNHLY and CDR2 FYNNEI. Trimming cost V 4 bases and J 9 bases, with 7 bases left between them. The CDR3 DNA follows: TGTGCCAGCAGTGGAGGGGTTGAGCAGTTCTTC. It translates to CASSGGVEQFF.

This clonotype was seen more than once but under ten times. The V gene is TRBV18, the J gene TRBJ2-1; 7 bases map to TRBD2. Looked up from germline, CDR1 is KGHSH and CDR2 is LQKENI. The CDR3 consists of 16 residues. J gave up 12 bases and V 3 bases, and 17 bases lay outside the gene matches. CDR3 sequence: CASSPPAVAGVGTQFF. The CDR3 DNA follows: TGTGCCAGCTCACCTCCAGCCGTCGCGGGAGTAGGTACGCAGTTCTTC.

This clonotype has just a few counts. The rearrangement links TRBV6-4 to TRBJ2-2; TRBD1 or TRBD2 may be the D gene (5 bases each). CDR1 and CDR2 (germline): MRHNA, SNTAGT. The CDR3 covers 16 residues. V was trimmed by 3 bases and J by 0 bases, leaving 11 bases between them. The CDR3 bases are TGTGCCAGCAGTGAGTACGGGGCGCCGAACACCGGGGAGCTGTTTTTT. It specifies CASSEYGAPNTGELFF.

This sequence joins TRBV7-9 and TRBJ2-7; D is tentatively TRBD1 or TRBD2 (5 bases each). The CDR3 is 17 amino acids. Germline V gives CDR1 SEHNR, CDR2 FQNEAQ (reference sequence). The V end was cut by 3 bases, the J end by 1 base, with 19 bases between. The CDR3, as DNA: TGTGCCAGCAGCTTCGGGGCAGAACGAAAACCATCCTACGAGCAGTACTTC. Translation gives CASSFGAERKPSYEQYF.

The genes are TRBV5-1 and TRBJ2-7; D uncertain. Per the germline V gene, CDR1 is SGHRS and CDR2 is YFSETQ. This CDR3 has 12 amino acids. Trimming shortened V by 4 bases and J by 3 bases, and 8 bases separated the two germline ends. The CDR3 coding sequence is TGCGCCAGCAGCCCCCAGAGCTACGAGCAGTACTTC. Translation gives CASSPQSYEQYF.

The chain carries TRBV5-1 and TRBJ2-1; D not resolved. CDR1 is SGHRS and CDR2 is YFSETQ in the germline V gene. The V and J ends lost 4 bases and 4 bases respectively, with 12 bases between them. This CDR3 has 14 residues. The CDR3 protein is CASSPGGFYNEQFF. DNA for the CDR3: TGCGCCAGCAGCCCCGGTGGATTTTACAATGAGCAGTTCTTC.

This clonotype was picked up a small number of times. V usage is TRBV6-5 and J usage is TRBJ2-1; D remains unclear. Germline assignment: CDR1 MNHEY and CDR2 SVGAGI. The CDR3 is 13 amino acids. Trimming removed 2 bases from V and 6 bases from J, with 8 bases in between. CDR3 DNA: TGTGCCAGCAGTTACGCCTCTAGCAATGAGCAGTTCTTC. This encodes CASSYASSNEQFF.

This clonotype came up a few times. This sequence joins TRBV5-1 and TRBJ2-2; TRBD1 or TRBD2 may be the D gene (5 bases each). V lost 0 bases to trimming and J lost 2 bases, with 11 bases between them. CDR1 is SGHRS and CDR2 is YFSETQ in the germline V gene. The CDR3 runs to 16 residues. CDR3 amino acids: CASSLGSGTNTGELFF. DNA of the CDR3: TGCGCCAGCAGCTTGGGATCAGGGACCAACACCGGGGAGCTGTTTTTT.

The CDR3 coding sequence is TGTGCCAGCAGCTTAGAGGTTGCGGGCGCCGGGGAGCTGTTTTTT. As protein: CASSLEVAGAGELFF. The chain is built from TRBV11-2 and TRBJ2-2; weak D call: TRBD2 (5 bases). CDR1 and CDR2 from the germline V gene are SGHAT and FQNNGV. CDR3 size: 15 residues. V lost 0 bases, J lost 6 bases, and 11 bases lay in between.

The chain uses TRBV5-1 and TRBJ2-3, with 12 bases matching TRBD1. Looked up from germline, CDR1 is SGHRS and CDR2 is YFSETQ. The CDR3 loop spans 17 amino acids. The trim removed 3 bases at V and 2 bases at J, leaving 7 bases unmatched. The CDR3 sequence is CASSYGDRGLLTDTQYF. CDR3 in DNA: TGCGCCAGCAGCTACGGGGACAGGGGGCTCCTCACAGATACGCAGTATTTT.

V usage is TRBV7-2 and J usage is TRBJ1-4; no clear D. V gave up 3 bases and J gave up 0 bases, with 5 bases separating them. CDR3 length: 14 residues. CDR1 and CDR2 (germline): SGHTA, FQGNSA. The CDR3 region is CASSLSSTNEKLFF. CDR3 sequence (DNA): TGTGCCAGCAGCTTGTCATCAACTAATGAAAAACTGTTTTTT.

The chain uses TRBV20-1 and TRBJ2-3; no clear D. This CDR3 comprises 12 residues. V dropped 6 bases and J dropped 2 bases, with 9 bases sitting between them. The germline CDR1 and CDR2 sequences are DFQATT and SNEGSKA (reference sequence). The CDR3 loop is CSAQGPTDTQYF. The CDR3 DNA reads as TGCAGTGCGCAAGGACCCACAGATACGCAGTATTTT.

The gene calls are TRBV7-9 and TRBJ1-2; 10 nucleotides line up with TRBD1. CDR1 and CDR2 from the germline V gene are SEHNR and FQNEAQ (reference sequence). With 4 bases clipped from V and 6 bases from J, the junction kept 11 bases outside the gene matches. This CDR3 is 16 amino acids long. In DNA, the CDR3 is TGTGCCAGCAGCTCGACGGACAGGGGGGCGCCAAATGGCTACACCTTC. It translates to CASSSTDRGAPNGYTF. The whole variable domain, filled in from reference TRBV7-9 and TRBJ1-2, reads DTGVSQNPRHKITKRGQNVTFRCDPISEHNRLYWYRQTLGQGPEFLTYFQNEAQLEKSRLLSDRFSAERPKGSFSTLEIQRTEQGDSAMYLCASSSTDRGAPNGYTFGSGTRLTVV.

V gene TRBV2 combines with J gene TRBJ2-2; 10 nucleotides line up with TRBD1. With V trimmed by 6 bases and J by 3 bases, 7 bases remained unmatched. From germline, CDR1 is SNHLY and CDR2 FYNNEI. This CDR3 has 16 amino acids. The CDR3 loop is CASSRAGTGDTGELFF. CDR3 DNA: TGTGCCAGCAGCCGTGCCGGGACAGGGGACACCGGGGAGCTGTTTTTT.

The rearrangement uses TRBV18 and TRBJ2-7; TRBD2 agrees at 11 bases. The CDR3 runs 15 residues. The V gene's germline CDR1 is KGHSH and CDR2 LQKENI. Losses at the gene ends were 3 bases for V and 3 bases for J; bases not matched to a gene: 4. The CDR3 DNA follows: TGTGCCAGCTCACCGGGACTAGCGGTGCTCTACGAGCAGTACTTC. Protein: CASSPGLAVLYEQYF.

This clonotype was counted at least ten times. This rearrangement joins TRBV6-5 to TRBJ2-4; D is uncertain. The CDR3 length is 13 residues. V shed 4 bases and J shed 6 bases, with 10 bases lying between them. Germline V CDR1 and CDR2: MNHEY, SVGAGI. CDR3 region: CASSSGPGNIQYF. CDR3 nucleotides: TGTGCCAGCAGTTCCGGCCCAGGAAACATTCAGTACTTC.

The chain recombines TRBV3-1 with TRBJ1-3, with 7 bases aligning to TRBD1. The CDR3 contains 13 residues. Trimming at V came to 8 bases and at J to 3 bases, leaving 4 bases not matched to a gene. Germline-derived CDR1 and CDR2 are LGHDT and YNNKEL (reference sequence). The CDR3 DNA sequence: TGTGCCAGCTCCGACAGGGTTGGAAACACCATATATTTT. Translated: CASSDRVGNTIYF.

The chain combines TRBV18 with TRBJ2-7; D tentatively fits TRBD1 or TRBD2 (5 bases each). This CDR3 has 13 amino acids. Germline V gives CDR1 KGHSH, CDR2 LQKENI. The ends were cut back, 6 bases at V and 2 bases at J, with 11 bases in the middle. CDR3 nucleotide sequence: TGTGCCAGCTCGTCGGGACCGACCTACGAGCAGTACTTC. Translating gives CASSSGPTYEQYF. Full variable domain (outside the CDR3, taken from reference TRBV18 and TRBJ2-7): NAGVMQNPRHLVRRRGQEARLRCSPMKGHSHVYWYRQLPEEGLKFMVYLQKENIIDESGMPKERFSAEFPKEGPSILRIQQVVRGDSAAYFCASSSGPTYEQYFGPGTRLTVT.

This clonotype showed up just a few times. The chain has TRBV7-3 and TRBJ1-1; D ambiguous. Trimming removed 2 bases from V and 0 bases from J, with 13 bases in between. Per the germline V gene, CDR1 is SGHTA and CDR2 is FQGTGA. The CDR3 sequence is 16 residues long. CDR3 coding DNA: TGTGCCAGCAGCTTATCGGCAGGACTGATGAACACTGAAGCTTTCTTT. Encoded protein: CASSLSAGLMNTEAFF.

This clonotype came up a few times. The chain's CDR3 is CASSLDARLEDTGELFF. In DNA form, the CDR3 reads TGTGCCAGCAGCTTGGACGCTCGGCTTGAGGACACCGGGGAGCTGTTTTTT. This sequence joins TRBV7-9 and TRBJ2-2, with D unclear. V lost 3 bases, J lost 3 bases, and 17 bases lay in between. The CDR3 length is 17 residues. Germline CDR1 is SEHNR and CDR2 is FQNEAQ (reference sequence). Drawing the rest from reference TRBV7-9 and TRBJ2-2, the complete variable domain is DTGVSQNPRHKITKRGQNVTFRCDPISEHNRLYWYRQTLGQGPEFLTYFQNEAQLEKSRLLSDRFSAERPKGSFSTLEIQRTEQGDSAMYLCASSLDARLEDTGELFFGEGSRLTVL.

This clonotype was found once. CDR3 nucleotide sequence: TGCAGTGCTAGCCTACCCGACCGCAGGGCTTTCTTT. It is translated as CSASLPDRRAFF. The chain joins TRBV20-1 to TRBJ1-1; D uncertain. Germline lookup yields CDR1 DFQATT and CDR2 SNEGSKA (reference sequence). This CDR3 has 12 amino acids. Trimming stripped 3 bases from V and 11 bases from J, with 16 bases between.

The chain uses TRBV9 and TRBJ2-3; TRBD1 aligns across 7 bases. The CDR3 totals 16 residues. Germline assignment: CDR1 SGDLS and CDR2 YYNGEE. V lost 4 bases to trimming and J lost 0 bases; unmatched junction nucleotides: 8. CDR3 in amino acids: CASSPRWGQSTDTQYF. The CDR3 bases are TGTGCCAGCAGCCCCCGATGGGGACAGAGCACAGATACGCAGTATTTT.

This clonotype was seen a handful of times. The gene calls are TRBV12-3 or TRBV12-4 and TRBJ2-3; 10 nucleotides match TRBD2. The CDR3 is 19 amino acids. With V trimmed by 4 bases and J by 1 base, 14 bases remained unmatched. Here the CDR3 reads CASSWKAGGLQSGTDTQYF. DNA for the CDR3: TGTGCCAGCAGTTGGAAAGCGGGGGGGCTACAGAGTGGCACAGATACGCAGTATTTT.

The chain recombines TRBV9 with TRBJ1-1; 10 bases are shared with TRBD1. The CDR3 consists of 16 residues. The ends lost 5 bases at V and 1 base at J; junction bases unmatched: 8. Looked up from germline, CDR1 is SGDLS and CDR2 is YYNGEE. The CDR3 here is CASRVGTGAPNTEAFF. In DNA, the CDR3 is TGTGCCAGCAGAGTTGGGACAGGGGCGCCGAACACTGAAGCTTTCTTT.

V usage is TRBV7-2 and J usage is TRBJ1-2; 8 bases line up with TRBD1. The V gene's germline CDR1 is SGHTA and CDR2 FQGNSA. Trimming cost V 8 bases and J 2 bases; bases outside gene matches: 10. This CDR3 has 15 residues. The CDR3 sequence: CASGTSYRGNYGYTF. CDR3 coding DNA: TGTGCCAGCGGGACTTCGTACAGGGGGAACTATGGCTACACCTTC.

This clonotype was seen a handful of times. The V gene is TRBV7-3, the J gene TRBJ2-2; 10 nucleotides agree with TRBD1. The CDR3 extends over 14 amino acids. Germline loops: CDR1 SGHTA, CDR2 FQGTGA. The J segment lost 6 bases and the V segment lost 3 bases, leaving 1 base of the junction unmatched. The CDR3 region is CASSFDRGPGELFF. The CDR3 bases are TGTGCCAGCAGCTTTGACAGGGGGCCCGGGGAGCTGTTTTTT.

In this sample, this clonotype turned up a few times. The rearrangement links TRBV29-1 to TRBJ2-7; a possible D gene is TRBD1 (6 bases). Germline V lookup: CDR1 SQVTM, CDR2 ANQGSEA. Trimming removed 4 bases from V and 2 bases from J, with 12 bases in between. CDR3 length equals 13 residues. This chain's CDR3 is CSVVRQDPYEQYF. Written as DNA, the CDR3 is TGCAGCGTTGTTCGACAGGATCCCTACGAGCAGTACTTC.

J is TRBJ2-7 and V is TRBV5-4; D remains ambiguous. Trimming removed 4 bases from V and 0 bases from J, with 11 bases in between. The CDR3 length is 14 residues. CDR1 and CDR2 from the germline V gene are SGHNT and YYREEE (reference sequence). CDR3 nucleotides: TGTGCCAGCAGCCTGGGGATGAGCTCCTACGAGCAGTACTTC. It encodes CASSLGMSSYEQYF.